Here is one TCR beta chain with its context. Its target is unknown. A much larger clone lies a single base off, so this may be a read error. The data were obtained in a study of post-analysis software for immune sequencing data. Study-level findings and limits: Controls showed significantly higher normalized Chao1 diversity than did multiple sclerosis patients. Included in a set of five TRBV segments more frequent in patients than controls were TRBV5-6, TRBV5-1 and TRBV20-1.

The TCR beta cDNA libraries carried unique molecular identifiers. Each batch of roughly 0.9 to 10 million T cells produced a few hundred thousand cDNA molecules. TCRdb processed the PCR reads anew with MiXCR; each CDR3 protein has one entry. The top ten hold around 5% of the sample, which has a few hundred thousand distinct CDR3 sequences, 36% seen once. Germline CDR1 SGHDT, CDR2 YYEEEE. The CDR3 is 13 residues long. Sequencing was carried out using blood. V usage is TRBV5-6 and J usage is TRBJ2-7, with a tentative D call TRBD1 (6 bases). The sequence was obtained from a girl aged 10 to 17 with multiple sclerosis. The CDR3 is CVSSGTSPYEQYF. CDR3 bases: TGTGTCAGCAGTGGGACATCCCCCTACGAGCAGTACTTC.